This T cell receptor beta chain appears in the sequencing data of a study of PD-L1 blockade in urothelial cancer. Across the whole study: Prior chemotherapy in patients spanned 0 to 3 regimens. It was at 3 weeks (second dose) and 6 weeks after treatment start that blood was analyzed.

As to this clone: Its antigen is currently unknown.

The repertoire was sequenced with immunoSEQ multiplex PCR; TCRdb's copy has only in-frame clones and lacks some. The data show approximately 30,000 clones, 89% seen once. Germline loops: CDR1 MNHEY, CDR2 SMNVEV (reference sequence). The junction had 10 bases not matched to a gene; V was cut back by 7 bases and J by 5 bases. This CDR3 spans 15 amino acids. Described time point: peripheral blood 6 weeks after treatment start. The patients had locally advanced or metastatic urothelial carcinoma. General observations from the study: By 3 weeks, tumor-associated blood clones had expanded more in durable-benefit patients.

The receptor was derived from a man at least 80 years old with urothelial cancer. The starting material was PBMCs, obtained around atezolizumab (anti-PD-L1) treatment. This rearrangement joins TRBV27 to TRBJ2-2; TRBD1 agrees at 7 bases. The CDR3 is CASTRAGGYTGELFF. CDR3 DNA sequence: TGTGCCAGCACAAGGGCAGGGGGTTATACCGGGGAGCTGTTTTTT.